These 9 T cell receptor beta chains were all obtained from the same sample, sequenced in a study of blood T cell repertoires in COVID-19. Sequencing used immunoSEQ multiplex PCR; TCRdb keeps in-frame clones, though not all of them. The sample contains about 170,000 clones, about 85% of which appear only once. The sample comprised peripheral blood. These receptor sequences come from an elderly woman in a cohort sampled during active or convalescent COVID-19.

The rearrangement joins TRBV20-1 to TRBJ2-1, with D possibly matching TRBD2 (5 bases). Trimming pared 4 bases from V and 12 bases from J, leaving 10 bases between. Germline V CDR1 and CDR2: DFQATT, SNEGSKA (reference sequence). This CDR3 is 10 amino acids long. The CDR3 DNA follows: TGCAGTGCTAATCGGGATGTGCAGTTCTTC. This gives the protein CSANRDVQFF.

The genes are TRBV27 and TRBJ2-5; 8 bases are a match to TRBD1. Trimming at V came to 2 bases and at J to 3 bases, leaving 5 bases not matched to a gene. The CDR3 runs to 15 residues. Germline V CDR1 and CDR2: MNHEY, SMNVEV (reference sequence). The DNA of the CDR3 is TGTGCCAGCAGTTTACGACAGGGGAGAAAAGAGACCCAGTACTTC. It translates to CASSLRQGRKETQYF.

CDR3: CASSGRGSAHTEAFF. CDR3 in DNA: TGTGCCAGCAGTGGTCGAGGGTCCGCTCACACTGAAGCTTTCTTT. The chain uses TRBV2 and TRBJ1-1; D is uncertain. The CDR3 spans 15 residues. V was trimmed by 4 bases and J by 3 bases, leaving 15 bases between them. Germline assignment: CDR1 SNHLY and CDR2 FYNNEI.

This chain uses TRBV6-5 with TRBJ2-7, with TRBD2 matching 7 bases. The CDR3 spans 14 residues. V trimming: 2 bases; J trimming: 2 bases; junction bases outside the gene matches: 3. Looked up from germline, CDR1 is MNHEY and CDR2 is SVGAGI. The CDR3 DNA sequence: TGTGCCAGCAGTTACGAGCGGGGAACCTACGAGCAGTACTTC. This gives the protein CASSYERGTYEQYF.

This chain uses TRBV19 with TRBJ1-5; 8 bases are a match to TRBD1. CDR1 and CDR2 (germline): LNHDA, SQIVND (reference sequence). The CDR3 is made up of 14 amino acids. V dropped 5 bases and J dropped 7; count of bases not matched to a gene: 7. DNA for the CDR3: TGTGCCAGTAGTCTGGGACAGGTCCTACAGCCCCAGCATTTT. This codes for CASSLGQVLQPQHF.

The rearrangement links TRBV18 to TRBJ1-5; D is possibly TRBD1 (5 bases). The CDR3 loop spans 14 amino acids. V was clipped by 3 bases and J by 3 bases, with 9 bases between them. CDR1 is KGHSH and CDR2 is LQKENI in the germline V gene. CDR3 loop: CASSPIGVNQPQHF. CDR3 nucleotides: TGTGCCAGCTCACCGATAGGGGTCAATCAGCCCCAGCATTTT.

The chain has TRBV5-1 and TRBJ2-3; 8 bases are shared with TRBD2. Germline V lookup: CDR1 SGHRS, CDR2 YFSETQ. The CDR3 totals 17 residues. The junction had 7 bases not matched to a gene; V was cut back by 0 bases and J by 1 base. CDR3 protein: CASSLGPIAGRTDTQYF. DNA of the CDR3: TGCGCCAGCAGCTTGGGACCAATAGCGGGACGCACAGATACGCAGTATTTT.

This chain links TRBV7-9 with TRBJ1-5, with 9 nucleotides matching TRBD1. Germline CDR1 reads SEHNR; CDR2 reads FQNEAQ (reference sequence). The CDR3 has 16 residues. The V segment lost 3 bases and the J segment 0 bases; nucleotides outside the gene matches: 3. CDR3 residues: CASSLGQGHSNQPQHF. Written as DNA, the CDR3 is TGTGCCAGCAGCTTGGGACAGGGTCATAGCAATCAGCCCCAGCATTTT. Full variable domain (remainder filled in from reference TRBV7-9 and TRBJ1-5): DTGVSQNPRHKITKRGQNVTFRCDPISEHNRLYWYRQTLGQGPEFLTYFQNEAQLEKSRLLSDRFSAERPKGSFSTLEIQRTEQGDSAMYLCASSLGQGHSNQPQHFGDGTRLSIL.

The chain carries TRBV2 and TRBJ1-4; D is unresolved. Trimming removed 4 bases at V and 8 bases at J, with 8 bases between. The germline CDR1 and CDR2 sequences are SNHLY and FYNNEI. This CDR3 comprises 12 residues. The CDR3 loop is CASSAGWEKLFF. As DNA, the CDR3 is TGTGCCAGCAGTGCGGGGTGGGAAAAACTGTTTTTT.